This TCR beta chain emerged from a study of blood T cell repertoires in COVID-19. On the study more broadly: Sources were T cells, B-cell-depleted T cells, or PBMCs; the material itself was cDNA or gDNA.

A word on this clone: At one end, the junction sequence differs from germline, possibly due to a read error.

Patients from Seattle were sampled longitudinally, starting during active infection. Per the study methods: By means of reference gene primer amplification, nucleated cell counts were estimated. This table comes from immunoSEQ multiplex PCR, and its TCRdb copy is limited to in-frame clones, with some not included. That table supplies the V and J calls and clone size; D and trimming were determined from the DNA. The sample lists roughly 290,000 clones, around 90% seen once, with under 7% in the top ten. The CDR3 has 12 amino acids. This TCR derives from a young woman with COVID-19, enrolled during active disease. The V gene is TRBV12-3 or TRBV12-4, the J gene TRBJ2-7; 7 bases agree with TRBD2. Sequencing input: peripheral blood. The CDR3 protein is CASSLGREQQYF. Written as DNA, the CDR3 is TGTGCCAGCAGTTTGGGGCGGGAGCAACAGTACTTT.